This paragraph reports one T cell receptor (beta chain). Its antigen remains unknown. Unique molecular identifiers were incorporated into the prepared TCRbeta library. MiXCR was run by TCRdb on the PCR reads, yielding one entry per CDR3 protein. Of 300,000 to 350,000 distinct CDR3 sequences detected, approximately 20% appear once; the ten largest clones hold approximately 9.9%. The entry originates in a study of T-cell reconstitution after alpha-beta-depleted transplantation in children. Study results and limitations: Once a year had passed after transplant, T-cell counts and diversity came mostly from newly produced T cells.

This TCR was sampled from a male patient younger than 18 who had a stem cell transplant for acute lymphoblastic leukemia, so the T cells may come from the graft donor. The sample consisted of PBMCs, mostly from graft donor cells, taken 180 days after TCRalphabeta/CD19-depleted stem cell transplant.

The CDR3 spells CASSLPGQGLAKNIQYF. As DNA, the CDR3 is TGCGCCAGCAGCTTGCCGGGACAGGGTTTAGCCAAAAACATTCAGTACTTC. The rearrangement joins TRBV5-1 to TRBJ2-4, with 9 bases fitting TRBD1. The CDR3 is made up of 17 amino acids. J lost 0 bases, V lost 1 base, and 5 bases had no gene match. Germline V gene lookup returns CDR1 SGHRS and CDR2 YFSETQ.